This T cell receptor (beta chain) stems from a study of blood T cell repertoires in COVID-19. How the authors handled the data: From reference gene primer amplification, estimates of nucleated cell counts were derived. TCRdb's table, derived via immunoSEQ multiplex PCR, lists solely in-frame clones and lacks some. The V and J calls and clone size were taken over from that table, and D and trimming were inferred from the DNA. The sample has some 380,000 clones; around 87% are singletons. This clone has a handful of counts. V lost 4 bases and J 5 bases, leaving 11 bases between the germline ends. The CDR3 is made up of 13 amino acids. Germline V gene data show CDR1 as GTSNPN and CDR2 as SVGIG (reference sequence). Participants came from about two dozen US areas, aged roughly 18 to 90 years. Self-reported history from a screening survey and questionnaire set each donor's cohort.

The receptor was derived from a man younger than 40 who had recovered from COVID-19. Sample: PBMCs or T cells enriched from blood (not recorded which). This chain links TRBV30 with TRBJ2-2; maybe TRBD1 (6 bases). CDR3 loop: CAWTTGPTGELFF. The DNA of the CDR3 is TGTGCCTGGACGACAGGCCCAACCGGGGAGCTGTTTTTT.